A selection of T cell receptor beta chains follows, all from one sample in a study of cytomegalovirus exposure and HLA in healthy donors. The data were produced by immunoSEQ multiplex PCR, yet TCRdb's version contains in-frame clones alone and is incomplete. Of about 160,000 clones in the sample, 70% to 80% were seen once. Sequenced: PBMCs. Receptors originate from a man between 18 and 35 years old in good health and CMV-seropositive. Both conserved end residues are trimmed from each CDR3. D genes are given only for firm matches.

d_gene,v_gene,CDR3aa
TRBD2,TRBV5-6,ASSLGLAGGLSTDTQY
TRBD1,TRBV19,ASSAPRGLNNEAF
TRBD2,TRBV5-4,ASSPWIGTSGRGSYNEQF
NA,TRBV2,ASTWESGAEAF
TRBD1,TRBV2,ASRGDSGGANNEQF
NA,TRBV25-1,ASSDQTEAGNTIY
NA,TRBV25-1,ASSVSVATEAF
TRBD2,TRBV2,ASSVPAGGGGTDTQY
NA,TRBV6-6,ASTTGTLNEQF
NA,TRBV5-1,ASSSITATYLSGGELF
TRBD2,TRBV7-2,ASSLWGGLAGVNEQF
TRBD1,TRBV13,ASSSAMTGTKEQY
TRBD1,TRBV29-1,SVVAGQGAEAF
TRBD1,TRBV19,ASSTGGSSYEQY
NA,TRBV10-2,ASMAGGTYEQY
NA,TRBV7-9,ASSFGDSWGTEAF
NA,TRBV5-5,ASSLGQDNSNQPQH
TRBD1,TRBV4-2,ASSQVSGTGGTEQY
NA,TRBV18,ASSPGAGARNTEAF
NA,TRBV6-6,ASSGLKNYGYT
NA,TRBV6-6,ASSQLVGGSGNTIY
NA,TRBV5-1,ASSLGTVGGYEQY
TRBD1,TRBV5-1,ASSLATGIGPDTQY
NA,TRBV6-5,ASSAPDSYSYEQY
NA,TRBV6-5,ASSEQGVNQPQH
NA,TRBV6-5,ASSYRGQPLNQPQH
NA,TRBV29-1,SVGRPIEWNEQF
TRBD1,TRBV9,ASGDRVANYGYT
TRBD2,TRBV6-4,ASSSGTSGRTVTYNEQF
TRBD1,TRBV10-3,AISEDRGVEQF
TRBD1,TRBV19,ASGGQGGYEQY
TRBD2,TRBV4-2,ASSQFVLAGGISYEQY
NA,TRBV25-1,ASSEFSRGIT
NA,TRBV7-9,ASSDARGHENYGYT
TRBD2,TRBV4-1,ASSQVTAGGRRTQY
TRBD1,TRBV27,ASRQEGALNTEAF
NA,TRBV25-1,ASQAPSSGEQY
NA,TRBV6-5,ASSVLGDSNQPQH
NA,TRBV28,ARPSATTYGYT
TRBD1,TRBV10-3,AISESGDRCEKLF
NA,TRBV6-5,ASTPSGAGRETQY
TRBD2,TRBV5-6,ASSFGSGRLFREQF